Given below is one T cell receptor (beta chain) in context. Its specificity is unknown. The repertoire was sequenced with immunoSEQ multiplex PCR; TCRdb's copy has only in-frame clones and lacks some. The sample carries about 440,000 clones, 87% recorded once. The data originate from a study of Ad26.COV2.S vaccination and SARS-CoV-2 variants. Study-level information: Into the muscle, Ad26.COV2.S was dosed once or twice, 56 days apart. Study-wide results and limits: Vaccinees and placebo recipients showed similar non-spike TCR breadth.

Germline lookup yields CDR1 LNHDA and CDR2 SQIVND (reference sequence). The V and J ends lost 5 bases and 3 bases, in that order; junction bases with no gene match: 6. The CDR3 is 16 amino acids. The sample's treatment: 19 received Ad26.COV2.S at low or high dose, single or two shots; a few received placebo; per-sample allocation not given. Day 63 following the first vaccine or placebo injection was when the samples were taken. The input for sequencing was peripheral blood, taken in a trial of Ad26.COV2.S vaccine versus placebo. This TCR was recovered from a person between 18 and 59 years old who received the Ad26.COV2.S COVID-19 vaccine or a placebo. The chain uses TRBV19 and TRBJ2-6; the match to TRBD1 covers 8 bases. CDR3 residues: CASSGQGGGGANVLTF. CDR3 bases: TGTGCCAGTAGTGGACAGGGTGGAGGTGGGGCCAACGTCCTGACTTTC.